This T cell receptor (beta chain) was captured by sequencing in a study of shared clonotypes between healthy human individuals. Study in general: A few men and a couple of women, aged 18 to 49, were donors.

Each sorted subset replicate got 200 ng genomic DNA, tens of thousands of genomes. Profiled with immunoSEQ multiplex PCR; TCRdb holds only in-frame clones, not every one. The sample has about 1,500,000 clones, over 95% seen once. General study results and limits: The naive CD4 repertoires of a few donors were compared, and approximately 5.3% of clonotypes were shared.

As concerns this clone: Its matching antigen is unknown. This sample includes further DNA sequences coding for the same CDR3.

The germline CDR1 and CDR2 sequences are DFQATT and SNEGSKA (reference sequence). CDR3 length equals 10 residues. Trimming removed 1 base from V and 7 bases from J, with 2 bases in between. The sample was naive CD4+ T cells sorted from blood. Subset meaning: CD45RA+ positively selected. This chain connects TRBV20-1 to TRBJ2-1; D not certain. The sequence came from a young man in good health. CDR3 loop: CSARVNEQFF. The CDR3 bases are TGCAGTGCTAGAGTAAATGAGCAGTTCTTC.